The T cell receptor beta chain under discussion was sequenced for a study of shared T cell receptors in the human thymus. V was trimmed by 3 bases and J by 2 bases, leaving 25 bases between them. The CDR3 extends over 19 amino acids. TCRdb's copy holds only in-frame clones and misses some; the assay was immunoSEQ multiplex PCR. The sample has approximately 490,000 clones, about four fifths seen once. The same data also went into a second study, on human thymus T cells. From that paper: Thymus tissue was removed during corrective cardiac surgery.

This clonotype originated in a boy in the first two years of life with a congenital heart defect. V gene TRBV23-1 combines with J gene TRBJ1-2, with a tentative D call TRBD1 (6 bases). TRBV23-1 is known as an ORF, though its function is uncertain. Sequences were obtained from thymocytes. CDR3 in DNA: TGCGCCAGCAGTCATCCGTGGGGTCTGCGGGGGCGAGAGAACTATGGCTACACCTTC. Translating gives CASSHPWGLRGRENYGYTF.